Below, 2 T cell receptor beta chains from the same sample are listed, as sequenced in a study of blood T cell repertoires in COVID-19. Measured with immunoSEQ multiplex PCR; TCRdb has only the in-frame clones, and not every one. The sample contains 120,000 or so clones, about four fifths of which appear only once. The sequenced material came from peripheral blood. The receptors originated from a man under 40 with COVID-19, enrolled during active disease.

The gene calls are TRBV28 and TRBJ2-7, with 9 bases aligning to TRBD1. The CDR3 is 15 amino acids. The V gene's germline CDR1 is MDHEN and CDR2 SYDVKM. The V gene end was trimmed by 5 bases and the J gene end by 0 bases; junction bases not matched to a gene: 5. The CDR3 spells CASSRTGATSYEQYF. The CDR3 nucleotides are TGTGCCAGCAGTCGGACAGGGGCCACCTCCTACGAGCAGTACTTC.

The J gene is TRBJ2-1, the V gene TRBV19, with 9 nucleotides matching TRBD2. V shed 3 bases and J 4 bases; nucleotides not matched to a gene: 4. The CDR3 loop spans 15 amino acids. Germline V gives CDR1 LNHDA, CDR2 SQIVND (reference sequence). CDR3 nucleotide sequence: TGTGCCAGTAGTATGCTAGCGGGGCTATACAATGAGCAGTTCTTC. Its protein is CASSMLAGLYNEQFF.